A single sample gave rise to the 14 T cell receptor beta chains below, sequenced in a study of T cells after yellow fever vaccination. Each CDR3 protein is one row after TCRdb ran MiXCR on the 5' RACE reads. The table shows more than 300,000 distinct CDR3 sequences, with approximately 11% occurring only once. The source material was CD4+ T cells sorted from PBMCs, sampled 45 days after the yellow fever booster vaccination. The receptor set was obtained from a man aged 18 to 35 who received the YFV17D yellow fever vaccine.

The rearrangement uses TRBV24-1 and TRBJ2-5, with 14 positions matching TRBD2. Looked up from germline, CDR1 is KGHDR and CDR2 is SFDVKD. V trimming: 10 bases; J trimming: 4 bases; junction bases outside the gene matches: 1. CDR3 length: 13 residues. CDR3 loop: CATGTSGGETQYF. The CDR3, as DNA: TGTGCCACGGGGACTAGCGGGGGAGAGACCCAGTACTTC.

This clonotype was counted a few times. The J gene is TRBJ2-3, the V gene TRBV5-4; weak D call: TRBD1 (5 bases). V lost 2 bases and J lost 5, with 15 bases in between. The CDR3 has 15 residues. Germline CDR1 reads SGHNT; CDR2 reads YYREEE (reference sequence). The CDR3 bases are TGTGCCAGCAGCTTCGGGCAGGGAAGAGGAGATACGCAGTATTTT. Its translation: CASSFGQGRGDTQYF.

This clonotype was seen a handful of times. The rearrangement joins TRBV2 to TRBJ2-7, with TRBD1 matching 9 bases. This CDR3 spans 12 amino acids. CDR1 and CDR2 (germline): SNHLY, FYNNEI. With 8 bases clipped from V and 5 bases from J, the junction kept 4 bases outside the gene matches. This CDR3 is CASVRQGDEQYF. The CDR3 bases are TGTGCCAGCGTAAGACAGGGGGACGAGCAGTACTTC.

The chain combines TRBV12-3 or TRBV12-4 with TRBJ2-1; TRBD2 matches 7 bases. Trimming at V came to 5 bases and at J to 2 bases, leaving 6 bases not matched to a gene. This CDR3 contains 15 residues. The CDR3 sequence is CASSRAGRAYNEQFF. CDR3 sequence (DNA): TGTGCCAGCAGTAGGGCAGGGAGGGCCTACAATGAGCAGTTCTTC.

The chain couples TRBV20-1 to TRBJ2-1, with 8 bases aligning to TRBD2. V lost 5 bases to trimming and J lost 1 base; unmatched junction nucleotides: 10. The CDR3 sequence is 16 residues long. The germline gives CDR1 DFQATT, CDR2 SNEGSKA (reference sequence). CDR3 region: CSAPPGGSGSYNEQFF. CDR3 coding DNA: TGCAGTGCTCCCCCGGGAGGGTCCGGGTCCTACAATGAGCAGTTCTTC.

The V call is TRBV7-9, the J call TRBJ1-4; no clear D. The ends were cut back, 6 bases at V and 2 bases at J, with 16 bases in the middle. Germline V CDR1 and CDR2: SEHNR, FQNEAQ (reference sequence). This CDR3 is 16 amino acids long. CDR3 amino acids: CASSRTPGRTNEKLFF. The CDR3 region has the DNA TGTGCCAGCAGTCGTACACCTGGGCGGACTAATGAAAAACTGTTTTTT. Combining the CDR3 with reference TRBV7-9 and TRBJ1-4 gives the whole variable domain DTGVSQNPRHKITKRGQNVTFRCDPISEHNRLYWYRQTLGQGPEFLTYFQNEAQLEKSRLLSDRFSAERPKGSFSTLEIQRTEQGDSAMYLCASSRTPGRTNEKLFFGSGTQLSVL.

V and J are TRBV5-1 and TRBJ1-1; TRBD1 might be the D (5 bases). The CDR3 runs 13 residues. V lost 4 bases and J lost 10, with 17 bases in between. Germline loops: CDR1 SGHRS, CDR2 YFSETQ. The CDR3 loop is CASSIMGGEGAFF. The DNA of the CDR3 is TGCGCCAGCAGCATCATGGGGGGAGAAGGAGCTTTCTTT.

This clonotype appeared a few times. Here the CDR3 reads CASSPTLVRGSSGANVLTF. CDR3 coding DNA: TGTGCCAGCAGCCCCACTCTCGTCAGGGGGTCGTCTGGGGCCAACGTCCTGACTTTC. The chain carries TRBV12-3 or TRBV12-4 and TRBJ2-6, with 7 bases identical to TRBD1. This CDR3 contains 19 residues. The junction had 15 bases not matched to a gene; V was cut back by 6 bases and J by 1 base.

The genes are TRBV6-2 or TRBV6-3 and TRBJ2-1; D uncertain. V was trimmed by 6 bases and J by 8 bases, leaving 11 bases between them. Per germline, CDR1 MNHEY and CDR2 SVGEGT. The length of the CDR3 is 12 residues. CDR3 bases: TGTGCCAGCAGGCACTGGAATGATGAGCAGTTCTTC. It is translated as CASRHWNDEQFF.

This clonotype has more than one count but fewer than ten. V gene TRBV7-6 combines with J gene TRBJ2-3; D uncertain. Per germline, CDR1 SGHVS and CDR2 FNYEAQ. Trimming pared 0 bases from V and 5 bases from J, leaving 9 bases between. This CDR3 region has 14 residues. Here the CDR3 reads CASSLAGIGDTQYF. Here the CDR3 DNA reads TGTGCCAGCAGCTTAGCAGGGATTGGAGATACGCAGTATTTT.

This clonotype appeared a few times. The chain has TRBV5-6 and TRBJ1-5; D is possibly TRBD1 (5 bases). This CDR3 spans 14 amino acids. Germline values: CDR1 SGHDT, CDR2 YYEEEE. V dropped 4 bases and J dropped 3 bases, with 11 bases sitting between them. In DNA form, the CDR3 reads TGTGCCAGCAGCATTACAGGACCCAATCAGCCCCAGCATTTT. Its translation is CASSITGPNQPQHF.

This clonotype has only a few counts. The chain links TRBV6-1 to TRBJ2-3, with TRBD2 identical over 9 bases. Germline CDR1 is MNHNS and CDR2 is SASEGT. With V trimmed by 6 bases and J by 5 bases, 12 bases remained unmatched. The length of the CDR3 is 16 residues. CDR3 in amino acids: CASRIISGGSGDTQYF. CDR3 nucleotides: TGTGCCAGCAGGATTATTAGCGGGGGCTCGGGAGATACGCAGTATTTT.

The chain uses TRBV7-9 and TRBJ1-4; 8 positions agree with TRBD1. V trimming: 4 bases; J trimming: 0 bases; junction bases outside the gene matches: 10. CDR1 is SEHNR, CDR2 FQNEAQ, per germline (reference sequence). The length of the CDR3 is 18 residues. The CDR3 DNA is TGTGCCAGCAGCTCCGGGACAGGCTCTCGGGCAACTAATGAAAAACTGTTTTTT. This sequence encodes CASSSGTGSRATNEKLFF. The full variable domain, with the rest looked up from reference TRBV7-9 and TRBJ1-4, is DTGVSQNPRHKITKRGQNVTFRCDPISEHNRLYWYRQTLGQGPEFLTYFQNEAQLEKSRLLSDRFSAERPKGSFSTLEIQRTEQGDSAMYLCASSSGTGSRATNEKLFFGSGTQLSVL.

This clonotype came up a few times. The chain combines TRBV15 with TRBJ1-4; D call uncertain. This CDR3 contains 13 residues. V lost 6 bases to trimming and J lost 0 bases, with 5 bases between them. Germline V CDR1 and CDR2: LNHNV, YYDKDF (reference sequence). The CDR3, as DNA: TGTGCCACCAGGAGGTCAACTAATGAAAAACTGTTTTTT. This codes for CATRRSTNEKLFF.